This T cell receptor (beta chain) comes out of a study of T-cell reconstitution after alpha-beta-depleted transplantation in children. Preparation of the TCRbeta library involved a method that used unique molecular identifiers. TCRdb used MiXCR to reprocess the PCR reads, holding one entry per CDR3 protein. Of hundreds of thousands of distinct CDR3 sequences listed, 16% are singletons. The CDR3 totals 15 residues. The germline V gene encodes CDR1 SGHAT and CDR2 FQNNGV. Trimming left V 1 base short and J 8 bases short, with 15 bases between. This clonotype was sampled from a human donor who donated a stem cell graft to a child with acute myeloid leukemia. The sample was PBMCs from the stem cell graft donor, taken from the stem cell graft. This chain links TRBV11-2 with TRBJ2-1; unclear D gene. The CDR3: CASSLVGRAIDEQFF. The DNA of the CDR3 is TGTGCCAGCAGCTTAGTCGGTAGGGCAATAGATGAGCAGTTCTTC.